This T cell receptor (beta chain) stems from a study of cytomegalovirus exposure and HLA in healthy donors. Study-wide background: Unique TCRs numbering 75 million to 95 million, obtained from HLA-typed donors, made up an early data release. General study findings and limits: The investigators catalogued some 160 TCR beta chains as cytomegalovirus-associated. The HLA-A and HLA-B alleles of most subjects were reportedly predicted accurately from TCR beta sequences. A classifier reportedly called cytomegalovirus status with high sensitivity and specificity.

Germline CDR1 SGHAT, CDR2 FQNNGV. V was cut by 2 bases and J by 2 bases, with 10 bases left in between. This CDR3 is built from 14 residues. The PCR employed 60 Vbeta primers together with 13 Jbeta primers. Repertoires were generated with immunoSEQ multiplex PCR, while TCRdb's copy carries only in-frame clones and drops some. The table shows 90,000 to 100,000 clones, with 9.4% occurring only once. A note on this clone: Its antigen is still unknown.

The specimen was PBMCs. This TCR was recovered from a man aged 50 or older in good health and CMV-seropositive. J is TRBJ2-7 and V is TRBV11-2; no reliable D call. Here the CDR3 DNA reads TGTGCCAGCAGCTTACTCTATTATACCTACGAGCAGTACTTC. The encoded protein is CASSLLYYTYEQYF.